This T cell receptor beta chain was sequenced during a study of T cells in Graves' hyperthyroidism and ophthalmopathy. About this clonotype itself: Its specificity is not known. This may arise from a read error, as a much more abundant clone is one base away.

The germline V and J ends were trimmed by 4 bases and 12 bases, with 12 bases remaining between them. The CDR3 covers 12 residues. From germline, CDR1 is KGHSH and CDR2 LQKENI. Researchers took RNA transcripts and amplified the TCR beta CDR3 regions from them. When the TCR CDR3 underwent first-round RT-PCR, the HTBI primer set was used. TCRdb independently ran MiXCR on the multiplex PCR reads; one entry per CDR3 protein. The data hold 620,000 or so distinct CDR3 sequences, with about 14% observed a single time. Study-wide results and caveats: The majority of expanded thyroid clonotypes above 0.001 also appeared in blood.

The J gene is TRBJ1-4, the V gene TRBV18; D gene uncertain. The origin of this receptor is a woman aged 50 to 60 with Graves' ophthalmopathy. Sequenced input: blood. CDR3 coding DNA: TGTGCCAGCTCACAGGCGGTGCAGGAACTGTTTTTT. This translates into CASSQAVQELFF.